These 17 T cell receptor beta chains were sequenced from one sample in a study of OX40 agonist ivuxolimab in advanced cancers. Sequencing used immunoSEQ multiplex PCR; TCRdb keeps in-frame clones, though not all of them. The table includes around 80,000 clones, around 85% detected once. This sample comprised CD4+ or CD8+ T cells sorted from blood, obtained in a trial of the OX40 agonist ivuxolimab. The receptors stem from an adult with an advanced solid tumor such as melanoma, head and neck, liver or kidney cancer.

The chain is built from TRBV30 and TRBJ1-3, with 10 bases identical to TRBD1. The CDR3 contains 15 residues. Germline V gives CDR1 GTSNPN, CDR2 SVGIG (reference sequence). Trimming cost V 4 bases and J 2 bases; bases outside gene matches: 5. The CDR3 sequence: CAWTPGTGAGNTIYF. CDR3 nucleotides: TGTGCCTGGACTCCCGGGACAGGGGCTGGAAACACCATATATTTT.

The chain links TRBV28 to TRBJ2-7; 9 positions agree with TRBD1. J was trimmed by 4 bases and V by 6 bases; bases with no gene match: 4. The CDR3 sequence is 13 residues long. Germline V gene lookup returns CDR1 MDHEN and CDR2 SYDVKM. CDR3 nucleotide sequence: TGTGCCAGCAGAGGGACAGGGCGGTACGAGCAGTACTTC. It is translated as CASRGTGRYEQYF. Based on the CDR3 plus reference TRBV28 and TRBJ2-7, the full variable domain is DVKVTQSSRYLVKRTGEKVFLECVQDMDHENMFWYRQDPGLGLRLIYFSYDVKMKEKGDIPEGYSVSREKKERFSLILESASTNQTSMYLCASRGTGRYEQYFGPGTRLTVT.

This clone came up once. The chain has TRBV6-1 and TRBJ1-5; D gene unclear. This CDR3 contains 16 residues. The ends were cut back, 0 bases at V and 6 bases at J, with 15 bases in the middle. Per germline, CDR1 MNHNS and CDR2 SASEGT. CDR3 DNA: TGTGCCAGCAGTGAAGCGAGTGGCAGGTCCACTCAGCCCCAGCATTTT. It yields the protein CASSEASGRSTQPQHF.

J is TRBJ1-3 and V is TRBV5-1, with D uncertain. The CDR3 is 15 residues long. Germline CDR1 and CDR2: SGHRS and YFSETQ. Trimming left V 1 base short and J 3 bases short, with 11 bases between. The CDR3 sequence: CASSLLPGSGNTIYF. CDR3 nucleotide sequence: TGCGCCAGCAGCTTGTTACCGGGTAGTGGAAACACCATATATTTT.

This rearrangement joins TRBV2 to TRBJ2-2, with D hard to call. The V gene's germline CDR1 is SNHLY and CDR2 FYNNEI. V was trimmed by 7 bases and J by 1 base, leaving 4 bases between them. CDR3 length: 12 residues. CDR3 in DNA: TGTGCCAGCAACCAGAACACCGGGGAGCTGTTTTTT. Protein product: CASNQNTGELFF.

The chain is built from TRBV11-2 and TRBJ2-1; 7 bases align to TRBD1. The CDR3 has 15 residues. Germline CDR1 SGHAT, CDR2 FQNNGV. With 8 bases clipped from V and 6 bases from J, the junction kept 13 bases outside the gene matches. The CDR3 loop reads CASRRGSTGLNEQFF. In DNA form, the CDR3 reads TGTGCCAGCCGACGAGGGTCGACAGGGCTCAATGAGCAGTTCTTC.

The rearrangement uses TRBV5-4 and TRBJ1-2; D is unclear. Germline loops: CDR1 SGHNT, CDR2 YYREEE (reference sequence). V gave up 4 bases and J gave up 8 bases, with 12 bases separating them. The CDR3 consists of 12 residues. This chain's CDR3 is CASSILLAGYTF. The DNA of the CDR3 is TGTGCCAGCAGCATACTCCTGGCCGGCTACACCTTC.

The V call is TRBV5-1, the J call TRBJ1-1, with D possibly being TRBD1 (5 bases). Per the germline V gene, CDR1 is SGHRS and CDR2 is YFSETQ. V lost 0 bases and J lost 3, with 9 bases in between. This CDR3 spans 14 amino acids. CDR3 sequence reads: CASSLDGGDTEAFF. CDR3 bases: TGCGCCAGCAGCTTGGATGGGGGGGACACTGAAGCTTTCTTT.

The chain has TRBV30 and TRBJ1-6; D gene uncertain. Trimming took off 4 bases at V and 6 bases at J, with 13 bases between the two ends. CDR1 and CDR2 from the germline V gene are GTSNPN and SVGIG (reference sequence). The CDR3 totals 14 residues. In nucleotides, the CDR3 is TGTGCCTGGACACAAAATACGATTAATTCACCCCTCCACTTT. It translates to CAWTQNTINSPLHF. Looking up the rest from reference TRBV30 and TRBJ1-6 gives the full variable domain: SQTIHQWPATLVQPVGSPLSLECTVEGTSNPNLYWYRQAAGRGLQLLFYSVGIGQISSEVPQNLSASRPQDRQFILSSKKLLLSDSGFYLCAWTQNTINSPLHFGNGTRLTVT.

The chain links TRBV19 to TRBJ1-2; 9 bases line up with TRBD1. Germline assignment: CDR1 LNHDA and CDR2 SQIVND (reference sequence). The J segment lost 9 bases and the V segment lost 10 bases, leaving 6 bases of the junction unmatched. The CDR3 loop spans 11 amino acids. CDR3 DNA sequence: TGTGCCACTCGGACAGGGGATCGCTACACCTTC. Translation: CATRTGDRYTF.

The chain employs TRBV4-3 and TRBJ2-3; D gene unclear. Trimming took off 1 base at V and 3 bases at J, with 5 bases between the two ends. This CDR3 comprises 13 residues. Germline CDR1 and CDR2: LGHNA and YSLEER. The DNA of the CDR3 is TGCGCCAGCAGCCAAGTTGGTACAGATACGCAGTATTTT. It codes for CASSQVGTDTQYF.

Only one count was recorded for this clone. The chain employs TRBV19 and TRBJ1-1; TRBD1 matches 8 bases. V dropped 6 bases and J dropped 3; count of bases not matched to a gene: 15. The CDR3 has 17 residues. CDR1 is LNHDA, CDR2 SQIVND, per germline (reference sequence). The CDR3 coding sequence is TGTGCCAGTAGCCCGAGGCGGACAGGGACGACTTACACTGAAGCTTTCTTT. Protein: CASSPRRTGTTYTEAFF. Looking up the rest from reference TRBV19 and TRBJ1-1 gives the full variable domain: DGGITQSPKYLFRKEGQNVTLSCEQNLNHDAMYWYRQDPGQGLRLIYYSQIVNDFQKGDIAEGYSVSREKKESFPLTVTSAQKNPTAFYLCASSPRRTGTTYTEAFFGQGTRLTVV.

The rearrangement links TRBV27 to TRBJ2-5; 7 bases are shared with TRBD1. CDR1 is MNHEY, CDR2 SMNVEV, per germline (reference sequence). J gave up 5 bases and V 5 bases, and 5 bases lay outside the gene matches. The CDR3 totals 13 residues. The CDR3 is CASSPQGRETQYF. DNA for the CDR3: TGTGCCAGCAGTCCACAGGGGCGGGAGACCCAGTACTTC.

V and J are TRBV29-1 and TRBJ2-1, with 11 bases lining up with TRBD2. Germline V gives CDR1 SQVTM, CDR2 ANQGSEA. V lost 8 bases to trimming and J lost 9 bases; unmatched junction nucleotides: 12. CDR3 length: 14 amino acids. CDR3 coding DNA: TGCAGCCATAAGATTAGCGGGGGGGCTCGTGAGCAGTTCTTC. Protein product: CSHKISGGAREQFF.

Only a few counts were recorded for this clone. V usage is TRBV28 and J usage is TRBJ1-2; D is unresolved. The CDR3 is made up of 13 amino acids. CDR1 MDHEN and CDR2 SYDVKM come from the germline V gene. The V and J ends lost 6 bases and 5 bases respectively, with 13 bases between them. The CDR3 loop is CASSPRAFYGYTF. The CDR3 region has the DNA TGTGCCAGCAGCCCCCGAGCTTTTTATGGCTACACCTTC.

The gene calls are TRBV5-5 and TRBJ1-4, with 10 bases identical to TRBD1. The CDR3 has 15 amino acids. Trimming took 4 bases from V and 8 from J; bases not matched to a gene: 8. Germline values: CDR1 SGHKS, CDR2 YYEKEE (reference sequence). The CDR3 sequence: CASSPGQGVSEKLFF. In DNA, the CDR3 is TGTGCCAGCAGCCCCGGACAGGGGGTGTCGGAAAAACTGTTTTTT.

This chain uses TRBV6-4 with TRBJ2-1; 7 nucleotides agree with TRBD1. Trimming cost V 6 bases and J 7 bases; bases outside gene matches: 12. Germline V gives CDR1 MRHNA, CDR2 SNTAGT. This CDR3 has 15 amino acids. This chain's CDR3 is CASSPRQGWVNEQFF. CDR3 in DNA: TGTGCCAGCAGCCCGAGACAGGGTTGGGTGAATGAGCAGTTCTTC.